This T cell receptor (beta chain) was identified in a study of Ad26.COV2.S vaccination and SARS-CoV-2 variants (dated by TCRdb to about 2021). The study in broad terms: Donors in the vaccine arm were drawn from COV1001, a phase I-IIa trial of Ad26.COV2.S in healthy adults that was multicentre, randomized, double-blind and placebo-controlled. TCRbeta repertoire sequencing served as the tool for gauging how specific and how broad the SARS-CoV-2-reactive T cell receptors were following Ad26.COV2.S vaccination. Trial participants were randomized into five groups of five, in which low-dose or high-dose Ad26.COV2.S was given once or twice, or placebo was given on both occasions. Investigators did not know the trial group allocation while performing experiments and assessing outcomes. Ad26.COV2.S was administered intramuscularly at 5 x 10^10 or 1 x 10^11 viral particles, either as a single shot or as two shots given 56 days apart. A total of roughly 32 samples were included in the TCR-sequenced set, comprising roughly 19 Ad26.COV2.S vaccine recipients, 5 placebo recipients and 8 SARS-CoV-2 convalescent individuals.

There are 13 amino acids in the CDR3, from cysteine to phenylalanine inclusive. Just CDR3 DNA is preserved here, 39 bases in frame from base 1. The trim is 2 bases for V and 4 bases for J, with a gap of 9 bases between the germline ends. The germline V gene (reference sequence) supplies CDR1 GTSNPN and CDR2 SVGIG. General study outcomes and caveats: Ad26.COV2.S recipients had higher spike-specific TCR breadth than placebo recipients (P = 0.0014). After vaccination, substantial breadth of spike-specific CD8+ and CD4+ T cell responses was reported. Comparing responses between vaccine doses or regimens was not something the study was powered to do. It was noted by the authors that total T cell responses may have been underestimated by the TCR breadth and depth analyses. Non-spike TCR breadth was comparable between vaccine and placebo recipients, consistent with the vaccine containing only spike.

TCRbeta CDR3 regions were sequenced with the immunoSEQ Assay. After extraction, genomic DNA underwent amplification by bias-controlled multiplex PCR, followed by high-throughput sequencing. Per the source publication's procedure: To quantify the absolute abundance of every unique TCRbeta CDR3 region, sequences were collapsed and filtered. T cell fraction was estimated by normalization of TCRbeta template counts to usable DNA, with usable DNA being measured through amplification of reference genes present in all nucleated cells. Repertoire TCRs were annotated as SARS-CoV-2-specific by exact matching of V gene, CDR3 amino acid sequence and J gene to a known reactive TCR set. MIRA supplied the reference SARS-CoV-2 TCR set, which was filtered for enrichment in COVID-19-positive ImmuneCODE repertoires so that public or cross-reactive TCRs were removed. Using the MIRA antigens, annotated TCRs were further analysed by specific ORF or by position within an ORF. Breadth was defined as annotated unique rearrangements over total unique productive rearrangements; depth was the summed frequency of those rearrangements. Group comparisons of TCR breadth used two-sided Wilcoxon rank-sum tests. TCRdb limited this immuneACCESS table to in-frame rearrangements with V and J called. A share of clones is missing; checked studies link under half to unresolved V genes, and the rest is unexplained. The V and J calls and clone size are taken from that table; D and trimming were inferred from the DNA. For this sample there are around 350,000 clones; about 88% appear just once. The biggest ten clones account for 3.3% of the sample.

As regards this clone: Which antigen it targets is not known. Base qualities are missing; no much larger clone stands one base away.

Reading the label with the study, this specimen's treatment or condition is: some 20 received Ad26.COV2.S at low or high dose, single or two shots; roughly 5 received placebo; per-sample allocation not given. Repertoires of vaccine and placebo recipients were sequenced from samples taken on day 63 after the first injection. In Cohort 1b, roughly 26 adults aged 18-55 years were enrolled at a single site in Boston, USA, between 29 July and 7 August 2020. Ad26.COV2.S consisted of a replication-incompetent adenovirus type 26 vector by which a prefusion-stabilized SARS-CoV-2 spike protein from the original Wuhan strain was expressed.

The sequences come from peripheral blood, collected in a trial of Ad26.COV2.S vaccine versus placebo. The V and J segments used are TRBV30 and TRBJ2-1, with TRBD1 tentatively as D gene (6 bases match). This receptor was obtained from a person aged 18 to 65 who received the Ad26.COV2.S COVID-19 vaccine or a placebo. The bases read TGTGCCTGGAGTCGGGACACTTACAATGAGCAGTTCTTC. It translates to CAWSRDTYNEQFF.